This paragraph covers one T cell receptor (beta chain) sequence. What it binds is not known. Other DNA sequences in this sample translate to the same CDR3. Naive-designated CD8 cells lacked CD45RO, were positively enriched for CCR7, and omitted terminally differentiated effector memory CD45RA+ cells. Nashville, Tennessee was home to all donors, each a Caucasian adult. The V gene lost 0 bases and the J gene lost 1 base, with 4 bases spanning the gap. CDR3 length equals 14 residues. The germline CDR1 and CDR2 sequences are MNHEY and SMNVEV (reference sequence). The entry originates in a study of shared clonotypes between healthy human individuals. As for the study in general: The study used three CD4 naive, three CD4 memory, two CD8 naive and one CD8 memory plate per donor.

This table comes from immunoSEQ multiplex PCR, and its TCRdb copy is limited to in-frame clones, with some not included. This sample carries over 2 million clones, about 95% of them seen once, and the ten largest clones take around 1.1%. Broader study findings: Only blood underwent sampling, and tissue repertoires likely differ. Represented genetic and exposure-history diversity was restricted by having few donors.

The chain employs TRBV27 and TRBJ1-3, with D uncertain. The source is a man younger than 30 in good health. Sequencing was done on a sample of naive CD8+ T cells sorted from blood. The CDR3 DNA reads as TGTGCCAGCAGTTTATCGGGATCTGGAAACACCATATATTTT. Protein product: CASSLSGSGNTIYF.